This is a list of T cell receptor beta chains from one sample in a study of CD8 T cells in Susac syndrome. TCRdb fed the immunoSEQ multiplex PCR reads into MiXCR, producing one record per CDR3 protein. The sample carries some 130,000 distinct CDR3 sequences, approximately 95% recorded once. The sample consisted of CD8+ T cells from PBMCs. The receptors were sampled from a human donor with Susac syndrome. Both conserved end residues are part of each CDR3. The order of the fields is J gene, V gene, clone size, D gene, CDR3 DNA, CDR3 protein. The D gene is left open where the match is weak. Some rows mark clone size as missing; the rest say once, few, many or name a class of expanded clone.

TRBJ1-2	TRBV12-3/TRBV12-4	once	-	TGTGCCAGCACGGCCCGGGGCGACTATAACTATGGCTACACCTTC	CASTARGDYNYGYTF
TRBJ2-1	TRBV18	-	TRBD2	TGTGCCAGCTCACCAATCATCGGGGCTAGCGGGAGTTATTCCTACAATGAGCAGTTCTTC	CASSPIIGASGSYSYNEQFF
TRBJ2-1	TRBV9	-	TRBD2	TGTGCCAGCATGGGACTAGACGATGAGCAGTTCTTC	CASMGLDDEQFF
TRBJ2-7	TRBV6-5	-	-	TGTGCCAGCAGTTATGAAGCGGGTGGAGCCTACGAGCAGTACTTC	CASSYEAGGAYEQYF
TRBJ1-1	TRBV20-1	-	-	TGCAGTGCTGAAGGGACGGTGAACACTGAAGCTTTCTTT	CSAEGTVNTEAFF
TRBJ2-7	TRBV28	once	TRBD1	TGTGCCAGCAGTGATACCGGACAGGAACAATCCTACGAGCAGTACTTC	CASSDTGQEQSYEQYF
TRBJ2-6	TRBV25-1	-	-	TGTGCCAGCAGTGAATTGGGTCTGGCTTCCTCTGGGGCCAACGTCCTGACTTTC	CASSELGLASSGANVLTF
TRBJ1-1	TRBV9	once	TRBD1	TGTGCCAGCAGGAAGACAGGGGACACTGAAGCTTTCTTT	CASRKTGDTEAFF
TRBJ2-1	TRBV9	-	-	TGTGCCAGCAGCGCTAGGACCGAGCAGTTCTTC	CASSARTEQFF
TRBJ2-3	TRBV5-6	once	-	TGTGCCAGCAGCAAGCAACGAGATACGCAGTATTTT	CASSKQRDTQYF
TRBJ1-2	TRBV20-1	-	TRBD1	TGCAGTTCGACAGGGTATGGCTATGGCTACACCTTC	CSSTGYGYGYTF
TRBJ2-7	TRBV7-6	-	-	TGTGCCAGCAGCGCCTTTGGCGTGGCATCCTACGAGCAGTACTTC	CASSAFGVASYEQYF
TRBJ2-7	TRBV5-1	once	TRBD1	TGCGCCAGCAGCACGGTGGACAGGCAGTACGAGCAGTACTTC	CASSTVDRQYEQYF
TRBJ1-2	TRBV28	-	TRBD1	TGTGCCAGCAGTTTGTCCCGGACAGGGGAAGCCTTTAACTATGGCTACACCTTC	CASSLSRTGEAFNYGYTF
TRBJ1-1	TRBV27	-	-	TGTGCCAGCAGCTCCTTTTACGTGAACACTGAAGCTTTCTTT	CASSSFYVNTEAFF
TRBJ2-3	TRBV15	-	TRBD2	TGTGCCACCAGCAGAGAACCGGGACTAGCGCCAGATACGCAGTATTTT	CATSREPGLAPDTQYF
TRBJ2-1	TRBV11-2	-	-	TGTGCCAGCAGCCCAGGGTCAGGGCTAGCCTACAATGAGCAGTTCTTC	CASSPGSGLAYNEQFF
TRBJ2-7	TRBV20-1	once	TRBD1	TGCAGTGCTAGTATGGGCAGGGGGTATGTAGCCTACGAGCAGTACTTC	CSASMGRGYVAYEQYF
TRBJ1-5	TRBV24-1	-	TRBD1	TGTGCCACCAGTGATTGGGACAGTTATCAGCCCCAGCATTTT	CATSDWDSYQPQHF
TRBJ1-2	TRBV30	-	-	TGTGCCTGGAAAAACGGTCAGGGTTATGGCTACACCTTC	CAWKNGQGYGYTF
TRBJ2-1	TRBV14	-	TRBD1	TGTGCCAGCAGCCAAGGGCCCGGGACAGGCCTACACAATGAGCAGTTCTTC	CASSQGPGTGLHNEQFF
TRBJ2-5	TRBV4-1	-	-	TGCGCCAGCAGCCAAGAAGGGGGTATGTTGGAGACCCAGTACTTC	CASSQEGGMLETQYF
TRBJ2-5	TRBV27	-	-	TGTGCCAGCAGTACAGGGTTGGCAGAGACCCAGTACTTC	CASSTGLAETQYF
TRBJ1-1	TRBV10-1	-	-	TGCGCCAGCAGCGATGGGATCGGGGAGAACACTGAAGCTTTCTTT	CASSDGIGENTEAFF
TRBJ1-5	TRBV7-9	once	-	TGTGCCAGCAGCTTAGTGGATCCGCCCCAGCATTTT	CASSLVDPPQHF
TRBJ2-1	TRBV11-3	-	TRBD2	TGTGCCAGCAGCTCCGGGACTAGCGATGAGCAGTTCTTC	CASSSGTSDEQFF
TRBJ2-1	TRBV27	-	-	TGTGCCAGCAGTTTTCTACAGGGCAATGAGCAGTTCTTC	CASSFLQGNEQFF
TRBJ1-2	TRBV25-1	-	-	TGTGCCAGCAGTGAATCCGGGGGGGCCCTCTATGGCTACACCTTC	CASSESGGALYGYTF
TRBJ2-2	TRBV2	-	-	TGTGCCAGCATGACTGTTGACACCGGGGAGCTGTTTTTT	CASMTVDTGELFF
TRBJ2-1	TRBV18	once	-	TGTGCCAGCTCAAAAAAAGGAGCCATCAATGAGCAGTTCTTC	CASSKKGAINEQFF
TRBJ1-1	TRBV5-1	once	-	TGCGCCAGCAGCTTGGACAGCACTGAAGCTTTCTTT	CASSLDSTEAFF
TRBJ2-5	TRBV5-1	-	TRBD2	TGCGCCAGCAGAAGACTAGCGGAGGGGAACCAAGAGACCCAGTACTTC	CASRRLAEGNQETQYF
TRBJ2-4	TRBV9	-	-	TGTGCCAGCAGTGCCGTCAGCGGCCCCCCCCGGGGCCTGTACTTC	CASSAVSGPPRGLYF
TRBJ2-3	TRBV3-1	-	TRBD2	TGTGCCAGCAGCCGCGGGGCTAGCGGGAAGATCACAGATACGCAGTATTTT	CASSRGASGKITDTQYF
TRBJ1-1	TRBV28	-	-	TGTGCCAGCAGTTTAGTTTGGGTCCAGGGGACTGAAGCTTTCTTT	CASSLVWVQGTEAFF
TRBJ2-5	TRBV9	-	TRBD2	TGTGCCAGCAGCGTAGGATATGTGACTAGCGGAGATCAAGAGACCCAGTACTTC	CASSVGYVTSGDQETQYF
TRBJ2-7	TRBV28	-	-	TGTGCCAGCAGTTTACAGGTTAAGTACGAGCAGTACTTC	CASSLQVKYEQYF
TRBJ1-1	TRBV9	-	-	TGTGCCAGCAGCTACAACCCGGGACCGAACACCCTTGAAGCTTTCTTT	CASSYNPGPNTLEAFF
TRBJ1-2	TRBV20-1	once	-	TGCAGTGCTTCTCCGGGGACCGGACGGACCTCCTTC	CSASPGTGRTSF
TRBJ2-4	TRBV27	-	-	TGTGCCGCGAGGGCCAAAAACATTCAGTACTTC	CAARAKNIQYF
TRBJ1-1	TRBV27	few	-	TGTGCCAGCAGTGAAGGACAGATGAACACTGAAGCTTTCTTT	CASSEGQMNTEAFF